This T cell receptor beta chain derives from a study of shared clonotypes between healthy human individuals. Details on this clone: Its target is unknown. The same CDR3 can be traced to other DNA sequences in this sample.

It was across several immunoSEQ plates that each subset's genomic DNA was evenly split. Repertoires were generated with immunoSEQ multiplex PCR, while TCRdb's copy carries only in-frame clones and drops some. This table has 450,000 to 500,000 clones, approximately 84% appearing once. General study findings and limits: The study drew on few donors, limiting represented genetic and exposure-history diversity.

This TCR was sampled from a middle-aged woman in good health. Some clones in this sample may be carry-over from other donors' samples. Sequenced: PBMCs.

In DNA form, the CDR3 reads TGTGCCAGCAGCTTAGGGCTAGCGGACAACAATGAGCAGTTCTTC. It encodes CASSLGLADNNEQFF. The chain links TRBV7-7 to TRBJ2-1, with 7 bases lining up with TRBD2. The CDR3 totals 15 residues. Unmatched junction bases numbered 5, after V lost 1 base and J lost 5 bases. CDR1 and CDR2 (germline): SSHAT, FNYEAQ (reference sequence). Together with reference TRBV7-7 and TRBJ2-1, the CDR3 gives the full variable domain: GAGVSQSPRYKVTKRGQDVTLRCDPISSHATLYWYQQALGQGPEFLTYFNYEAQPDKSGLPSDRFSAERPEGSISTLTIQRTEQRDSAMYRCASSLGLADNNEQFFGPGTRLTVL.